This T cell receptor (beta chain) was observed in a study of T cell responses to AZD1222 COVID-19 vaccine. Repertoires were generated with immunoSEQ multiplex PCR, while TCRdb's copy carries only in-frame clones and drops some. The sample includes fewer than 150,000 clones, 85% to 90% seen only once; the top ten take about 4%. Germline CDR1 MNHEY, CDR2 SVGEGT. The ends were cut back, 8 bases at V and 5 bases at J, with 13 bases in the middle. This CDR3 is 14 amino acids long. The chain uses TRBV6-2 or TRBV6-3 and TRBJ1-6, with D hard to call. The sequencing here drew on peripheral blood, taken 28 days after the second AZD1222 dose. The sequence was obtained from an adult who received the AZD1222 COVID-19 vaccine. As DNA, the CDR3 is TGTGCCAGCGGTTGGGGTCTTGATAATTCACCCCTCCACTTT. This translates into CASGWGLDNSPLHF.